This T cell receptor beta chain was observed in a study of human T cells and chemical hapten exposure. On the study more broadly: Alopecia areata, totalis and universalis patients, mostly female, were included. Whole-study results and caveats: In the PT1 data, expanded TCR counts showed a positive correlation with patch test score. Sensitizing to DPC left TCRs with a frequency above 1 in 1000 unaltered. Donors had alopecia, so their immune response may differ from healthy people's.

In TCRdb, the RACE reads were re-called with MiXCR into one record per CDR3 protein. The data contain 300,000 to 350,000 distinct CDR3 sequences, around 7% of them singletons. V trimming: 4 bases; J trimming: 7 bases; junction bases outside the gene matches: 3. Germline V lookup: CDR1 SGHAT, CDR2 FQNNGV. CDR3 length: 13 amino acids. Time point: patch test 1, 2 weeks after DPC sensitization. Treatment defined: therapeutic diphenylcyclopropenone sensitization with weekly scalp DPC. In its sample, this clonotype was seen many times. What it binds is unknown. The sample was whole blood, taken in connection with sensitization to the hapten diphenylcyclopropenone (DPC). This chain connects TRBV11-2 to TRBJ2-1; 8 bases map to TRBD1. This clonotype was sampled from a woman aged 18-29 years with alopecia areata. Some clones in this sample may be carry-over from other donors' samples. This CDR3 reads CASSSDRGNEQFF. In DNA form, the CDR3 reads TGTGCCAGCAGCTCCGACAGGGGTAATGAGCAGTTCTTC.